This TCR beta chain was identified in a study of T cell repertoires in cytomegalovirus infection. On the study more broadly: CMV epitopes that were recently identified and HLA-C-restricted were used alongside well-studied HLA-B-restricted ones. Matching HLA type and CMV infection were both indicated by public TCR beta signatures. Study-level points and caveats: The ex vivo response showed dominance by HLA-C-restricted CMV-specific TCR beta clonotypes. Cumulative public TCR beta family frequency identified CMV carriers with the relevant HLA.

TCRdb reanalysed the reads using MiXCR and keeps one entry per CDR3 protein. The repertoire includes approximately 770,000 distinct CDR3 sequences, 29% of them detected once, and roughly 13% sits in the top ten. Notes on this clonotype: What it binds is not known.

The sequence was collected from a human donor in good health (CMV status not recorded). Some clones in this sample may be carry-over from other donors' samples. The sample here was cultured CD8+ T cells from PBMCs, taken from culture after CMV antigen stimulation.

The CDR3 reads CASGGLGTPRDEQYF. In DNA form, the CDR3 reads TGTGCTAGTGGGGGCTTGGGCACCCCCAGGGACGAGCAGTACTTC. The V and J genes are TRBV12-5 and TRBJ2-7, with a possible D match to TRBD1 (5 bases). CDR3 size: 15 residues. Per the germline V gene, CDR1 is LGHNT and CDR2 is FRNRAP. V was clipped by 6 bases and J by 5 bases, with 20 bases between them.